A selection of T cell receptor beta chains follows, all from one sample in a study of shared clonotypes between healthy human individuals. The method was immunoSEQ multiplex PCR; TCRdb's version includes in-frame clones alone and lacks a portion of them. The sample has over a million clones; 98% are singletons. Sample: naive CD4+ T cells sorted from blood. These receptors were obtained from a man aged 25-45 years in good health. The CDR3 runs from the conserved cysteine through the conserved F or W. Fields, in order: V gene, D gene, J gene, clone size, CDR3 protein, CDR3 DNA. The D gene is left open where the match is weak. The size entry is marked missing in some rows and otherwise reads once, few, many or a size class.

TRBV5-1,NA,TRBJ1-1,NA,CASSFLSNTEAFF,TGCGCCAGCAGCTTCCTTTCGAACACTGAAGCTTTCTTT
TRBV10-3,NA,TRBJ2-1,NA,CAISGVQHNEQFF,TGTGCCATCAGTGGAGTCCAGCACAATGAGCAGTTCTTC
TRBV7-8,TRBD2,TRBJ2-7,NA,CASSLPGLAGVYEQYF,TGTGCCAGCAGCTTACCGGGACTAGCGGGGGTCTACGAGCAGTACTTC
TRBV2,NA,TRBJ1-1,NA,CASSALNTEAFF,TGTGCCAGCAGTGCCTTGAACACTGAAGCTTTCTTT
TRBV10-3,NA,TRBJ2-1,once,CAIMASGDNEQFF,TGTGCCATCATGGCGTCGGGGGACAATGAGCAGTTCTTC
TRBV5-6,NA,TRBJ2-7,NA,CASSVARRLVLYEQYF,TGTGCCAGCAGCGTCGCCAGGCGTCTAGTTTTGTACGAGCAGTACTTC
TRBV28,TRBD2,TRBJ2-3,NA,CASSAGGSGRDTQYF,TGTGCCAGCAGTGCAGGGGGTAGCGGGAGGGATACGCAGTATTTT
TRBV7-9,TRBD1,TRBJ1-5,once,CASSLGQGFQPQHF,TGTGCCAGCAGCTTAGGACAGGGGTTCCAGCCCCAGCATTTT
TRBV10-2,TRBD2,TRBJ2-2,NA,CASSDRLLAGAKRTGELFF,TGCGCCAGCAGTGATAGATTGCTAGCGGGAGCAAAGAGGACCGGGGAGCTGTTTTTT
TRBV7-8,NA,TRBJ1-1,NA,CASSLKVAGNTEAFF,TGTGCCAGCAGCTTAAAGGTCGCAGGGAACACTGAAGCTTTCTTT
TRBV11-3,TRBD2,TRBJ2-1,NA,CASSALLAGGYNEQFF,TGTGCCAGCAGCGCCTTACTAGCGGGAGGTTACAATGAGCAGTTCTTC
TRBV27,TRBD1,TRBJ2-7,NA,CASSRMGQGNYEQYF,TGTGCCAGCAGTAGGATGGGACAGGGAAACTACGAGCAGTACTTC
TRBV5-1,TRBD2,TRBJ2-1,NA,CASSFGLADTSYNEQFF,TGCGCCAGCAGCTTCGGACTAGCGGATACCTCCTACAATGAGCAGTTCTTC
TRBV10-3,NA,TRBJ2-7,NA,CAISERESVYEQYF,TGTGCCATCAGTGAGCGGGAGTCGGTTTACGAGCAGTACTTC
TRBV19,NA,TRBJ2-4,NA,CASTKVLRGDIQYF,TGTGCCAGTACGAAAGTTCTCAGGGGGGACATTCAGTACTTC
TRBV18,NA,TRBJ2-7,once,CASSPPGTGGEQYF,TGTGCCAGCTCACCCCCGGGGACCGGAGGGGAGCAGTACTTC
TRBV7-2,NA,TRBJ1-5,NA,CASSPMNQPQHF,TGTGCCAGCAGCCCAATGAATCAGCCCCAGCATTTT
TRBV30,NA,TRBJ2-2,NA,CAWSVVPARNTGELFF,TGTGCCTGGAGTGTAGTTCCAGCCCGCAACACCGGGGAGCTGTTTTTT
TRBV6-1,NA,TRBJ1-5,NA,CASSAQKNQPQHF,TGTGCCAGCAGTGCCCAGAAAAATCAGCCCCAGCATTTT